These 5 T cell receptor beta chains were sequenced from one sample in a study of T-cell reconstitution after alpha-beta-depleted transplantation in children. A TCRbeta library incorporating unique molecular identifiers was prepared. TCRdb analysed the PCR reads with MiXCR anew, one entry per CDR3 protein. The sample has around 490,000 distinct CDR3 sequences, 10% to 12% seen once. Sequenced here: PBMCs, mostly from graft donor cells, sampled 180 days after TCRalphabeta/CD19-depleted stem cell transplant. These receptor sequences come from a female patient between 2 and 15 years old who had a stem cell transplant for aplastic anemia, so the T cells may come from the graft donor.

The chain couples TRBV20-1 to TRBJ2-3; 10 nucleotides line up with TRBD2. V gave up 5 bases and J gave up 4 bases; unmatched junction bases: 9. This CDR3 region has 15 residues. Germline CDR1 reads DFQATT; CDR2 reads SNEGSKA (reference sequence). The CDR3 region has the DNA TGCAGTGCTTGCCTACTAGCGGGAAGGGCAGATACGCAGTATTTT. Translating it yields CSACLLAGRADTQYF.

V usage is TRBV19 and J usage is TRBJ1-2; TRBD1 might be the D (6 bases). V was shortened by 4 bases and J by 0 bases, with 15 bases between the two germline ends. CDR1 is LNHDA, CDR2 SQIVND, per germline (reference sequence). CDR3 length: 16 residues. This chain's CDR3 is CASSRTVTGSNYGYTF. The CDR3 DNA follows: TGTGCCAGTAGTAGAACAGTGACAGGATCTAACTATGGCTACACCTTC.

The chain is built from TRBV9 and TRBJ1-2; no reliable D call. The germline gives CDR1 SGDLS, CDR2 YYNGEE. The CDR3 totals 14 residues. The ends were cut back, 5 bases at V and 4 bases at J, with 15 bases in the middle. This CDR3 is CASSPPMGAYGYTF. CDR3 nucleotide sequence: TGTGCCAGCAGTCCTCCAATGGGCGCCTATGGCTACACCTTC.

This clonotype was detected only a few times. The V gene is TRBV4-3, the J gene TRBJ2-3, with TRBD2 identical over 9 bases. There are 16 residues in the CDR3. V trimming: 0 bases; J trimming: 6 bases; junction bases outside the gene matches: 7. Germline assignment: CDR1 LGHNA and CDR2 YSLEER. As DNA, the CDR3 is TGCGCCAGCAGCCAAGATATGATTAGCGGGGGCGATACGCAGTATTTT. It is translated as CASSQDMISGGDTQYF.

V and J are TRBV28 and TRBJ2-1; 9 bases are shared with TRBD2. V lost 6 bases to trimming and J lost 5 bases; unmatched junction nucleotides: 14. The CDR3 has 17 amino acids. Germline values: CDR1 MDHEN, CDR2 SYDVKM. The CDR3 region has the DNA TGTGCCAGCAGCCAGAGCCTGACTAGCGGCGCTGACAATGAGCAGTTCTTC. Protein: CASSQSLTSGADNEQFF.